This T cell receptor beta chain originates from a study of radiation and T cells in renal cell carcinoma. Whole-study findings and limits: From baseline, blood top tumor clonotypes peaked at 2 weeks post-radiation.

Turning to this clone: Antigen: not known.

The data were produced by immunoSEQ multiplex PCR, yet TCRdb's version contains in-frame clones alone and is incomplete. The sample records around 77,000 clones, around four fifths being singletons. Described time point: blood 4 weeks post-SBRT, at nephrectomy. Indicated treatment: 15 Gy SBRT to primary tumor, nephrectomy 4 weeks later. Nephrectomy followed 15 Gy stereotactic body radiation by 4 weeks. This renal cell carcinoma was of the clear cell type. The V gene's germline CDR1 is SGHVS and CDR2 FQNEAQ. This CDR3 region has 15 residues. The trim removed 1 base at V and 4 bases at J, leaving 3 bases unmatched.

The sequence derives from a woman aged 55-70 years with renal cell carcinoma. This chain uses TRBV7-8 with TRBJ2-2; 7 nucleotides agree with TRBD2. The source was blood, collected from a patient whose treatment included radiotherapy and nephrectomy. In DNA form, the CDR3 reads TGTGCCAGCAGCTTAGGACTAGCCGGCACCGGGGAGCTGTTTTTT. It encodes CASSLGLAGTGELFF.